This T cell receptor (beta chain) was observed in a study of human CD8 memory T cell subsets. Sequencing libraries of TCR beta were made by UMI-labeled 5' RACE. TCRdb reanalyzed the 5' RACE reads and collapses them to one entry per CDR3 protein, without DNA. With under 20,000 distinct CDR3 sequences in the sample, the ten largest clones hold about 5%. Comment on this clonotype: Its antigen is not known.

General study results and limits: The study sequenced T cell receptor beta chains alone. Minimal repertoire overlap was seen between stem-like memory T cells and precursor exhausted T cells.

Looked up from germline, CDR1 is MDHEN and CDR2 is SYDVKM. This CDR3 has 16 residues. The V call is TRBV28, the J call TRBJ1-1; TCRdb calls TRBD1, which cannot be checked without DNA. Sequencing was carried out using CD8+ T cells from PBMCs. The clonotype comes from a human donor in good health. The CDR3 sequence is CASSWDRGREETEAFF.